Reported below is one T cell receptor beta chain. These data originate in a study of shared clonotypes between healthy human individuals. Looking at the study overall: Used for every donor were three CD4 naive, three CD4 memory, two CD8 naive and one CD8 memory plate.

The CDR3 runs to 13 residues. CDR1 and CDR2 from the germline V gene are SGHTA and FQGNSA. Unmatched junction bases numbered 3, after V lost 6 bases and J lost 2 bases. The assay used deep level. Assay: immunoSEQ multiplex PCR; the TCRdb copy retains only in-frame clones and omits some. The table records approximately 1,000,000 clones, approximately 80% of them present only once. This clonotype originated in a man aged 18-30 years in good health. Some clones in this sample may be carry-over from other donors' samples. The sample was memory CD4+ T cells from PBMCs. Sample subset: CD45RA-negative fraction. J is TRBJ2-5 and V is TRBV7-2, with 7 bases that match TRBD1. CDR3: CASRRTGQETQYF. For the CDR3, the DNA is TGTGCCAGCAGACGGACAGGACAAGAGACCCAGTACTTC.